The 11 T cell receptor beta chains reported below all come from one sample, sequenced in a study of T cell responses to AZD1222 COVID-19 vaccine. The repertoire was sequenced with immunoSEQ multiplex PCR; TCRdb's copy has only in-frame clones and lacks some. The repertoire holds 78,000 or so clones, with roughly 88% as singletons. Sequenced here: peripheral blood, sampled on day 0 of AZD1222 vaccination. Every receptor here comes from an adult in good health.

The chain has TRBV3-1 (or the pseudogene TRBV3-2) and TRBJ1-4; no firm D call. The CDR3 loop spans 12 amino acids. In germline, CDR1 is LGHDT, CDR2 YNNKEL (reference sequence). V was cut by 0 bases and J by 9 bases, with 5 bases left in between. The CDR3 region has the DNA TGTGCCAGCAGCCAAGATCCCAAAAAACTGTTTTTT. It specifies CASSQDPKKLFF.

This sequence joins TRBV28 and TRBJ2-2; 7 bases line up with TRBD1. The germline gives CDR1 MDHEN, CDR2 SYDVKM. The CDR3 is 17 residues long. The V segment lost 6 bases and the J segment 0 bases; nucleotides outside the gene matches: 10. The DNA for the CDR3 is TGTGCCAGCAGCTTACAGGGGACGTTTTCGAACACCGGGGAGCTGTTTTTT. Translating it yields CASSLQGTFSNTGELFF.

The V call is TRBV9, the J call TRBJ1-3; D remains unclear. This CDR3 contains 15 residues. V was shortened by 3 bases and J by 0 bases, with 10 bases between the two germline ends. Germline CDR1 and CDR2: SGDLS and YYNGEE. This CDR3 is CASSEGEGSGNTIYF. The CDR3 bases are TGTGCCAGCAGCGAAGGCGAGGGCTCTGGAAACACCATATATTTT.

The rearrangement links TRBV10-3 to TRBJ2-1, with 8 bases aligning to TRBD2. CDR1 is ENHRY and CDR2 is SYGVKD in the germline V gene. The CDR3 contains 15 residues. V was pared by 7 bases and J by 12 bases, with 17 bases of the junction left unmatched. The CDR3 here is CAITDKLAEGVGQFF. The CDR3 region has the DNA TGTGCCATCACCGATAAACTAGCGGAGGGGGTAGGGCAGTTCTTC.

This clone was recorded once. The rearrangement links TRBV5-4 to TRBJ2-5, with a tentative D call TRBD2 (5 bases). The V gene lost 1 base and the J gene lost 0 bases, with 10 bases spanning the gap. Germline loops: CDR1 SGHNT, CDR2 YYREEE (reference sequence). The CDR3 has 15 amino acids. CDR3: CASSLYGIYQETQYF. Written as DNA, the CDR3 is TGTGCCAGCAGCTTGTACGGGATCTACCAAGAGACCCAGTACTTC.

The J gene is TRBJ2-2, the V gene TRBV11-3; tentatively, D is TRBD2 (6 bases). V was cut by 5 bases and J by 5 bases, with 18 bases left in between. The CDR3 spans 16 residues. Germline CDR1 and CDR2: SGHNT and YENEEA. For the CDR3, the DNA is TGTGCCAGCAGCGAAAGGCCTCTGGAGGGTACCGGGGAGCTGTTTTTT. Encoded protein: CASSERPLEGTGELFF.

V is TRBV13 and J is TRBJ2-3, with TRBD2 as a possible D gene (5 bases). Between the trimmed V and J ends, which lost 5 bases and 2 bases, there was a span of 17 bases. Germline CDR1 reads PRHDT; CDR2 reads FYEKMQ (reference sequence). The CDR3 length is 16 residues. The CDR3, as DNA: TGTGCCAGCAGCAGTATATCAGCGAGGGCCACAGATACGCAGTATTTT. Protein: CASSSISARATDTQYF.

V is TRBV24-1 and J is TRBJ2-2; a weak D match, TRBD1 (6 bases). V lost 4 bases to trimming and J lost 5 bases, with 16 bases between them. This CDR3 is 16 amino acids long. Germline V lookup: CDR1 KGHDR, CDR2 SFDVKD. The CDR3 DNA sequence: TGTGCCACCAGTGACCGACAGGTTTCGGGGACCGGGGAGCTGTTTTTT. Residues: CATSDRQVSGTGELFF.

The chain has TRBV10-1 and TRBJ2-2, with D hard to call. CDR1 and CDR2 (germline): WNHNN, SYGVQD (reference sequence). V lost 2 bases to trimming and J lost 4 bases, with 8 bases between them. CDR3 length: 14 amino acids. Here the CDR3 DNA reads TGCGCCAGCAGTGAGGGCCCGGGCACCGGGGAGCTGTTTTTT. Amino acids: CASSEGPGTGELFF.

V and J are TRBV3-1 (or the pseudogene TRBV3-2) and TRBJ1-6; tentatively, D is TRBD1 (6 bases). The germline V gene has CDR1 LGHDT and CDR2 YNNKEL (reference sequence). The CDR3 loop spans 15 amino acids. Trimming shortened V by 1 base and J by 7 bases, and 11 bases separated the two germline ends. CDR3 in amino acids: CASSQGTVNNSPLHF. The CDR3 DNA sequence: TGTGCCAGCAGCCAAGGGACAGTTAACAATTCACCCCTCCACTTT.

The chain employs TRBV27 and TRBJ1-6; D gene ambiguous. Trimming stripped 6 bases from V and 7 bases from J, with 13 bases between. Looked up from germline, CDR1 is MNHEY and CDR2 is SMNVEV (reference sequence). This CDR3 has 14 amino acids. The CDR3 loop reads CASRSFLGNSPLHF. The CDR3 bases are TGTGCCAGCAGATCCTTTCTGGGAAATTCACCCCTCCACTTT.